A selection of T cell receptor beta chains follows, all from one sample in a study of blood T cell repertoires in COVID-19. The protocol was immunoSEQ multiplex PCR, while the TCRdb copy is restricted to in-frame clones and leaves out a portion. The sample lists about 220,000 clones; approximately 77% were seen once. What was sequenced was peripheral blood. The source of these receptors is a woman aged 80 or over with acute or convalescent COVID-19. Each CDR3 is given with its conserved first and last residue. The order of the fields is V gene, J gene, CDR3 protein.

TRBV4-2	TRBJ2-3	CASSQDPPRTSGGGRTDTQYF
TRBV19	TRBJ1-3	CASRPPGQGRYTIYF
TRBV6-5	TRBJ2-7	CASSWSGAPYEQYF
TRBV14	TRBJ1-1	CASSTVGAGGLNTEAFF
TRBV3-1/TRBV3-2	TRBJ1-5	CASSLGTYSNQPQHF
TRBV18	TRBJ1-2	CASSPRDSANYGYTF
TRBV3-1/TRBV3-2	TRBJ2-4	CASSPGQGAENIQYF
TRBV5-4	TRBJ2-1	CASSYDRANEQFF
TRBV18	TRBJ2-7	CASSLDRGPYEQYF
TRBV11-3	TRBJ1-1	CASSLGGMNTEAFF
TRBV18	TRBJ2-7	CASSPGHGYEQYF
TRBV21-1	TRBJ1-5	CASSKRGDREDNQPQHF
TRBV19	TRBJ2-5	CASSIGGAGETQYF
TRBV5-8	TRBJ1-1	CASSSRRTGGTEAFF
TRBV19	TRBJ1-5	CASSVTGRHQPQHF
TRBV9	TRBJ2-1	CASSVTGGSYNEQFF
TRBV18	TRBJ2-3	CASSPGRPGDADTQYF
TRBV10-3	TRBJ2-3	CAIRGEVDTQYF
TRBV28	TRBJ2-5	CASSTRNQETQYF
TRBV11-2	TRBJ1-3	CASSLDRRDTIYF
TRBV3-1/TRBV3-2	TRBJ1-1	CASSLGTARLNTEAFF
TRBV5-1	TRBJ2-7	CASSRLSQGQGLDEQYF
TRBV7-2	TRBJ1-2	CASRPPQDYGYTF
TRBV14	TRBJ2-7	CASSQLGSGGLREQYF
TRBV5-8	TRBJ1-1	CASSYPGGSTEAFF
TRBV18	TRBJ1-4	CASSPLLGGTGNEKLFF
TRBV7-3	TRBJ2-1	CASRPWGTSGENEQFF
TRBV19	TRBJ2-7	CASSPTGGAREQYF
TRBV12-5	TRBJ2-1	CASGSLYFDEQFF
TRBV7-8	TRBJ1-1	CASNRGPSNTEAFF
TRBV9	TRBJ2-1	CASSLTSYGTGGGEQFF
TRBV12-3/TRBV12-4	TRBJ2-7	CASSLASGEQYF
TRBV5-1	TRBJ2-7	CASSLPGVDEQYF
TRBV6-2/TRBV6-3	TRBJ1-2	CASSDRTAPSYGYTF
TRBV18	TRBJ1-1	CASSPWTGDNTEAFF
TRBV5-4	TRBJ1-2	CASSWDRDYSGYTF
TRBV7-2	TRBJ2-1	CASSSGQSSYNEQFF